This T cell receptor beta chain is from a study of regulatory T cells in long-lasting Graves disease. The wider study: By definition, persistent Graves' disease involved antithyroid drugs for over 5 years alongside positive TSH receptor antibodies. Study findings and constraints: Persistent Graves' patients showed less TCR diversity than newly diagnosed patients showed. Investigators studied peripheral blood only, not thyroid tissue.

Arm-PCR of CDR3 regions and iRepertoire HTBI primers were the basis on which TCR beta libraries were built. Under the authors' procedure: Among the samples, approximately 60 TRBV and 14 TRBJ segments were identified. TCRdb recomputed calls from the multiplex PCR reads with MiXCR, one row per CDR3 protein. The V and J calls reflect TCRdb's pipeline rather than the authors' work. Among about 470,000 distinct CDR3 sequences, more than 20% were seen once, and the ten largest hold 7.8%. This clonotype was seen repeatedly, ten times or more. No antigen is known for it. There are 15 residues in the CDR3. Unmatched junction bases numbered 10, after V lost 6 bases and J lost 2 bases. The germline CDR1 and CDR2 sequences are MNHEY and SVGEGT. Time point in this sample: persistent/refractory GD, antithyroid drugs over 5 years with positive TRAb. With RNA extracted from PBMCs as input, the TCR library was made.

The sample here was peripheral blood mononuclear cells (PBMCs), taken when the disease was refractory, from a patient treated with antithyroid drugs. This chain uses TRBV6-2 or TRBV6-3 with TRBJ2-7; the match to TRBD1 covers 7 bases. This receptor was obtained from a female donor with Graves disease. The CDR3, as DNA: TGTGCCAGCAGAAAATTACAGGGGATCGCCTACGAGCAGTACTTC. Protein sequence: CASRKLQGIAYEQYF.